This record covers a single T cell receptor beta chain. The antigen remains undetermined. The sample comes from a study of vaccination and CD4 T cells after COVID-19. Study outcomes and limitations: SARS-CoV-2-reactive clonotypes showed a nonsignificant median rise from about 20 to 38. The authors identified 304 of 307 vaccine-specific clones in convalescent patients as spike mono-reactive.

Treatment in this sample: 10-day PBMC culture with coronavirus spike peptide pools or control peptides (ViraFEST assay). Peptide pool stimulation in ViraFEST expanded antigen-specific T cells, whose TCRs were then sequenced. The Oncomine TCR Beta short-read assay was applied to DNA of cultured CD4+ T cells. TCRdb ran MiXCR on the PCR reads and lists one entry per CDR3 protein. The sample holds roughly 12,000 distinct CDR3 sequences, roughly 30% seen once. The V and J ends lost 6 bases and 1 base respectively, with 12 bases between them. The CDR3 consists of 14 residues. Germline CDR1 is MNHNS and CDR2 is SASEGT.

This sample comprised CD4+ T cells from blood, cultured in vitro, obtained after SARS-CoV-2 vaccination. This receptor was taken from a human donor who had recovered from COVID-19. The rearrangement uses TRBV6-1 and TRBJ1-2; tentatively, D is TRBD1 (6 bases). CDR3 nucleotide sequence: TGTGCCAGCAGGACAGGACCGATTAACTATGGCTACACCTTC. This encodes CASRTGPINYGYTF.